The 30 T cell receptor beta chains reported below all come from one sample, sequenced in a study of identical twins. TCRdb called the 5' RACE reads again in MiXCR, with one record for every CDR3 protein. The sample includes about 220,000 distinct CDR3 sequences, under 10% of them seen just once. This sample was also put to use in a study of yellow fever vaccine responses in identical twins.

The specimen sequenced was memory (CD45RO+) T cells sorted from blood. These receptors were collected from a woman between 18 and 30 years old in good health.

This clonotype was recorded a few times. The CDR3 loop is CATQSTYYNEQFF. CDR3 sequence (DNA): TGTGCCACCCAAAGCACGTACTACAATGAGCAGTTCTTC. This chain links TRBV6-1 with TRBJ2-1; D gene uncertain. Germline values: CDR1 MNHNS, CDR2 SASEGT. The CDR3 extends over 13 amino acids. Trimming removed 10 bases at V and 3 bases at J, with 13 bases between.

V gene TRBV24-1 combines with J gene TRBJ2-1, with 10 bases identical to TRBD2. CDR1 KGHDR and CDR2 SFDVKD come from the germline V gene. This CDR3 contains 17 residues. V shed 4 bases and J 3 bases; nucleotides not matched to a gene: 8. DNA for the CDR3: TGTGCCACCAGTGACTCCCGGACTAGCGGATTCTACAATGAGCAGTTCTTC. The encoded protein is CATSDSRTSGFYNEQFF.

The chain recombines TRBV12-3 or TRBV12-4 with TRBJ1-2; D is unresolved. V was shortened by 6 bases and J by 4 bases, with 9 bases between the two germline ends. The CDR3 consists of 12 residues. The CDR3 sequence: CASSLTPYGYTF. The CDR3 nucleotides are TGTGCCAGCAGCCTCACGCCCTATGGCTACACCTTC.

This clonotype came up many times. The rearrangement links TRBV28 to TRBJ2-1; 7 bases are a match to TRBD2. CDR3 length: 14 amino acids. The V gene's germline CDR1 is MDHEN and CDR2 SYDVKM. V lost 8 bases, J lost 1 base, and 5 bases stayed unmatched. CDR3 DNA: TGTGCCAGCGGTGGGGACTATTCCTACAATGAGCAGTTCTTC. Encoded protein: CASGGDYSYNEQFF.

Only one count was recorded for this clonotype. The rearrangement uses TRBV7-6 and TRBJ2-1, with D perhaps matching TRBD2 (6 bases). Germline loops: CDR1 SGHVS, CDR2 FNYEAQ. The CDR3 runs to 13 residues. Trimming took off 5 bases at V and 9 bases at J, with 14 bases between the two ends. This CDR3 is CASSPRLGVEQFF. CDR3 DNA: TGTGCCAGCAGCCCACGACTAGGAGTTGAGCAGTTCTTC.

The sample holds many counts of this clonotype. V and J are TRBV28 and TRBJ2-2; 12 nucleotides align to TRBD2. V dropped 4 bases and J dropped 8; count of bases not matched to a gene: 8. The CDR3 has 16 amino acids. Germline-derived CDR1 and CDR2 are MDHEN and SYDVKM. CDR3 sequence: CASSYRLAGVSGELFF. The CDR3 DNA reads as TGTGCCAGCAGTTACAGACTAGCGGGAGTTTCGGGGGAGCTGTTTTTT.

This clonotype was seen more than once but under ten times. The chain employs TRBV27 and TRBJ2-2; 16 nucleotides line up with TRBD2. The ends lost 2 bases at V and 4 bases at J; junction bases unmatched: 7. This CDR3 has 19 residues. CDR1 and CDR2 (germline): MNHEY, SMNVEV (reference sequence). CDR3 nucleotide sequence: TGTGCCAGCAGTTTACGGGGACTAGCGGGAGGGCCGGGCACCGGGGAGCTGTTTTTT. It is translated as CASSLRGLAGGPGTGELFF.

This clonotype was seen ten or more times. The chain has TRBV20-1 and TRBJ2-4; 7 positions agree with TRBD2. The junction had 6 bases not matched to a gene; V was cut back by 3 bases and J by 7 bases. The CDR3 covers 13 residues. Germline CDR1 DFQATT, CDR2 SNEGSKA (reference sequence). The CDR3 here is CSASGSGVNIQYF. DNA for the CDR3: TGCAGTGCTAGCGGGAGCGGGGTGAACATTCAGTACTTC.

J is TRBJ1-2 and V is TRBV7-8; D call uncertain. Trimming removed 0 bases from V and 6 bases from J, with 5 bases in between. The CDR3 length is 12 residues. CDR1 is SGHVS and CDR2 is FQNEAQ in the germline V gene. The CDR3 DNA is TGTGCCAGCAGCTTAGCAGGCGATGGCTACACCTTC. It translates to CASSLAGDGYTF.

This clonotype was seen a handful of times. This rearrangement joins TRBV3-1 to TRBJ2-3; D possibly corresponds to TRBD2 (5 bases). V lost 5 bases to trimming and J lost 9 bases, with 21 bases between them. The CDR3 runs to 15 residues. Per the germline V gene, CDR1 is LGHDT and CDR2 is YNNKEL (reference sequence). CDR3 region: CASSFRTGSEDTQYF. In DNA form, the CDR3 reads TGTGCCAGCAGCTTCCGGACTGGCTCAGAAGACACGCAGTATTTT.

This clonotype turned up a few times. V gene TRBV12-3 or TRBV12-4 combines with J gene TRBJ2-2, with 13 bases aligning to TRBD2. The junction had 4 bases not matched to a gene; V was cut back by 5 bases and J by 4 bases. The CDR3 spans 16 residues. CDR3 amino acids: CASSPGTSGITGELFF. In nucleotides, the CDR3 is TGTGCCAGCAGTCCCGGGACTAGCGGGATCACCGGGGAGCTGTTTTTT.

The chain couples TRBV6-2 or TRBV6-3 to TRBJ2-1; D is possibly TRBD1 or TRBD2 (7 bases each). V lost 6 bases and J 6 bases, leaving 30 bases between the germline ends. Germline V gives CDR1 MNHEY, CDR2 SVGEGT. The CDR3 has 19 amino acids. DNA for the CDR3: TGTGCCAGCAGGTCCAGGGGGGGGACTACCGTGACCGGGGGCAATGAGCAGTTCTTC. It codes for CASRSRGGTTVTGGNEQFF.

V and J are TRBV6-2 or TRBV6-3 and TRBJ1-5; no definite D call. Germline CDR1 reads MNHEY; CDR2 reads SVGEGT. V was shortened by 8 bases and J by 0 bases, with 17 bases between the two germline ends. This CDR3 spans 16 amino acids. The CDR3 spells CASVRGDGASNQPQHF. The CDR3 DNA follows: TGTGCCAGCGTGAGAGGAGACGGAGCTAGCAATCAGCCCCAGCATTTT.

In this sample, this clonotype turned up many times. The chain combines TRBV5-1 with TRBJ2-5; weak D call: TRBD1 (6 bases). The CDR3 totals 14 residues. Germline V lookup: CDR1 SGHRS, CDR2 YFSETQ. Trimming left V 7 bases short and J 2 bases short, with 15 bases between. This chain's CDR3 is CASCLQGAQETQYF. The CDR3, as DNA: TGCGCCAGCTGCCTACAGGGAGCTCAAGAGACCCAGTACTTC.

The table lists this clonotype with many counts. J is TRBJ2-7 and V is TRBV3-1; 9 nucleotides match TRBD1. The germline gives CDR1 LGHDT, CDR2 YNNKEL (reference sequence). The J segment lost 4 bases and the V segment lost 4 bases, leaving 20 bases of the junction unmatched. This CDR3 has 19 amino acids. CDR3: CASSLGSPATGQGTYEQYF. Written as DNA, the CDR3 is TGTGCCAGCAGCCTTGGTTCCCCGGCTACAGGACAGGGGACTTACGAGCAGTACTTC.

The chain employs TRBV5-1 and TRBJ2-1, with 7 bases matching TRBD1. The CDR3 has 18 amino acids. Germline V gives CDR1 SGHRS, CDR2 YFSETQ. The ends lost 0 bases at V and 7 bases at J; junction bases unmatched: 16. The DNA of the CDR3 is TGCGCCAGCAGCTTGGTAGGCTCCCCCGGGACAGAGGATAATGAGCAGTTCTTC. Amino acid sequence: CASSLVGSPGTEDNEQFF.

This clonotype has only a few counts. The gene calls are TRBV15 and TRBJ1-3; no definite D call. The CDR3 has 16 amino acids. Germline V gives CDR1 LNHNV, CDR2 YYDKDF (reference sequence). V shed 0 bases and J shed 0 bases, with 9 bases lying between them. The CDR3 region is CATSRDSARSGNTIYF. CDR3 sequence (DNA): TGTGCCACCAGCAGAGATTCGGCCCGCTCTGGAAACACCATATATTTT.

The V and J genes are TRBV6-1 and TRBJ2-5, with unresolved D. The CDR3 is 13 amino acids. Germline V gives CDR1 MNHNS, CDR2 SASEGT. The ends were cut back, 4 bases at V and 2 bases at J, with 8 bases in the middle. The CDR3 DNA follows: TGTGCCAGCAGTGTTTACAGTCAAGAGACCCAGTACTTC. Protein sequence: CASSVYSQETQYF.

This clonotype was observed many times. CDR3 region: CASSPKGTGEADTQYF. In nucleotides, the CDR3 is TGTGCCAGCAGTCCCAAAGGGACAGGGGAGGCAGATACGCAGTATTTT. The V and J genes are TRBV6-4 and TRBJ2-3; TRBD1 aligns across 10 bases. The CDR3 has 16 residues. After removal of 5 bases from V and 4 bases from J, the junction contained 9 bases not matched to a gene. CDR1 MRHNA and CDR2 SNTAGT come from the germline V gene.

This clonotype was seen many times. The V and J genes are TRBV3-1 and TRBJ1-4, with D maybe TRBD1 (5 bases). Germline CDR1 reads LGHDT; CDR2 reads YNNKEL (reference sequence). V lost 5 bases and J 8 bases, leaving 15 bases between the germline ends. This CDR3 has 14 residues. The CDR3: CASSSREGREKLFF. CDR3 in DNA: TGTGCCAGCAGCTCCAGGGAGGGGAGGGAAAAACTGTTTTTT.

By share, this clonotype ranks as medium-sized. This sequence joins TRBV4-3 and TRBJ2-7; D might be TRBD1 (6 bases). Germline lookup yields CDR1 LGHNA and CDR2 YSLEER. V lost 0 bases, J lost 0 bases, and 12 bases lay in between. The CDR3 consists of 16 residues. Here the CDR3 reads CASSQDPGDLSYEQYF. DNA of the CDR3: TGCGCCAGCAGCCAAGATCCAGGGGATCTCTCCTACGAGCAGTACTTC.

There are a few counts of this clonotype. V gene TRBV9 combines with J gene TRBJ2-3, with TRBD2 identical over 11 bases. This CDR3 has 16 residues. Germline V CDR1 and CDR2: SGDLS, YYNGEE. V was pared by 0 bases and J by 5 bases, with 5 bases of the junction left unmatched. DNA of the CDR3: TGTGCCAGCAGCGTAGCTACTAGCGGGGGCCTAGATACGCAGTATTTT. Translated: CASSVATSGGLDTQYF.

J is TRBJ1-2 and V is TRBV12-3 or TRBV12-4, with D possibly TRBD1 on 6 matching bases. Trimming stripped 4 bases from V and 5 bases from J, with 14 bases between. The CDR3 contains 14 residues. The CDR3 nucleotides read TGTGCCAGCAGTTCCAAGGACAGCATTTATGGCTACACCTTC. Its protein is CASSSKDSIYGYTF.

The chain joins TRBV28 to TRBJ1-5; the D gene is possibly TRBD1 (6 bases). This CDR3 is 14 amino acids long. Trimming took off 3 bases at V and 11 bases at J, with 17 bases between the two ends. CDR1 and CDR2 from the germline V gene are MDHEN and SYDVKM. The CDR3 sequence: CASSFAGAGGAQHF. CDR3 in DNA: TGTGCCAGCAGTTTTGCAGGGGCAGGAGGGGCCCAGCATTTT.

This clonotype occurred many times. V gene TRBV27 combines with J gene TRBJ1-1; weak D call: TRBD1 (6 bases). Germline V CDR1 and CDR2: MNHEY, SMNVEV (reference sequence). This CDR3 comprises 14 residues. V was trimmed by 2 bases and J by 5 bases, leaving 12 bases between them. Here the CDR3 reads CASSLAQGGTEAFF. For the CDR3, the DNA is TGTGCCAGCAGTTTAGCACAGGGTGGAACTGAAGCTTTCTTT.

This chain uses TRBV2 with TRBJ2-5; D call uncertain. Germline CDR1 and CDR2: SNHLY and FYNNEI. The CDR3 has 14 amino acids. Trimming cost V 4 bases and J 7 bases, with 16 bases left between them. CDR3 protein: CASSVAPNEGTQYF. DNA for the CDR3: TGTGCCAGCAGTGTCGCCCCCAATGAAGGGACCCAGTACTTC.

This clonotype was picked up a small number of times. The chain joins TRBV4-3 to TRBJ2-5; D uncertain. With 0 bases removed from V and 3 bases from J, the gap between germline ends came to 5 bases. This CDR3 is 13 amino acids long. Germline V gene data show CDR1 as LGHNA and CDR2 as YSLEER. The CDR3 DNA follows: TGCGCCAGCAGCCAAGAGTCAGAAGAGACCCAGTACTTC. Protein product: CASSQESEETQYF.

This clonotype turned up a few times. J is TRBJ2-1 and V is TRBV7-6; TRBD2 matches 8 bases. The germline V gene has CDR1 SGHVS and CDR2 FNYEAQ. Trimming at V came to 2 bases and at J to 0 bases, leaving 9 bases not matched to a gene. The CDR3 runs 18 residues. CDR3 in amino acids: CASSLRARGGSSYNEQFF. As DNA, the CDR3 is TGTGCCAGCAGCTTACGAGCTCGGGGGGGCAGCTCCTACAATGAGCAGTTCTTC.

This clonotype was counted at least ten times. The gene calls are TRBV6-5 and TRBJ2-7, with D possibly matching TRBD2 (5 bases). The CDR3 has 15 amino acids. V lost 0 bases to trimming and J lost 2 bases, with 11 bases between them. CDR1 and CDR2 from the germline V gene are MNHEY and SVGAGI. CDR3 coding DNA: TGTGCCAGCAGTTACTCCAGCGGAGGAACCTACGAGCAGTACTTC. It encodes CASSYSSGGTYEQYF.

This clonotype was observed at least ten times. The rearrangement links TRBV9 to TRBJ2-1; 8 nucleotides agree with TRBD2. Unmatched junction bases numbered 9, after V lost 0 bases and J lost 4 bases. The CDR3 is made up of 17 amino acids. From germline, CDR1 is SGDLS and CDR2 YYNGEE. In DNA, the CDR3 is TGTGCCAGCAGCGTAGCAGCGGGGGCGAGGAAATACAATGAGCAGTTCTTC. Amino acids: CASSVAAGARKYNEQFF.